This record covers a single T cell receptor (beta chain). The specificity of this receptor is unknown. No base-level quality is on record; no much larger clone is a single base apart. This sample was included in a study of regulatory T cells in long-lasting Graves disease (dated by TCRdb to the early 2020s). In terms of the full investigation: Antithyroid drugs had been taken for less than 3 months by newly diagnosed Graves' disease patients. A total of around 33 samples underwent TCR sequencing, from some 13 patients with persistent Graves' disease and roughly 20 patients with newly diagnosed Graves' disease. The study took place in China and was registered as a clinical trial. Persistent Graves' disease patients were compared with newly diagnosed Graves' disease patients by peripheral blood TCR sequencing and RNA sequencing.

Per the publication, the time point label means: newly diagnosed GD, antithyroid drugs for less than 3 months. For both TCR sequencing and RNA sequencing, RNA was extracted from PBMCs in TRIzol. The diagnosis of Graves' disease was made according to American Thyroid Association guidelines. Patients were recruited from an endocrinology department in Xi'an, China. Each patient gave 9 to 10 milliliters of peripheral blood, collected in an EDTA anticoagulant tube. Ficoll Paque Plus density gradient separation was used to isolate PBMCs, and no further T cell sorting was performed. An Agilent 2100 Bioanalyzer and agarose gel were used to assess RNA quality, and a NanoDrop 2000 was used to measure RNA concentration. The research as a whole found: TRBV28, TRBJ1-2 and TRBJ2-5 were preferentially used in persistent disease, while TRBV20-1 and TRBJ2-1 were favored in newly diagnosed disease. A larger number of public clonotypes was shared among persistent patients (around 2,500) than among newly diagnosed patients (around 970). As a limitation, the authors acknowledged that the small sample size may reduce accuracy. Because the primary lesion, thyroid tissue, could not be accessed, the study looked at peripheral blood alone. Sequencing and analysis were limited to the TCR beta chain. Compared with newly diagnosed patients, patients with persistent Graves' disease had lower TCR Shannon entropy and fewer highly expanded clones, which suggests clonal expansion.

Libraries came from multiplex PCR. The listed sequencing device is Illumina HiSeq 4000. iRepertoire HTBI primers and Arm-PCR amplification of CDR3 regions were used to construct TCR beta libraries. Before sequencing, the PCR products went through gel purification. The paper's processing steps were these. Across samples, roughly 60 TRBV and around 15 TRBJ segments were identified and used for gene usage analysis of CDR3 amino acid clonotypes. COPE and FqMerger were used to merge filtered high-quality paired reads into contigs. BLAST was used to align contigs to IMGT TRBV, TRBD and TRBJ reference genes, with CDR3 defined following IMGT. Clonotypes above 0.1% frequency were classified as highly expanded clones. Repertoire diversity was measured by Shannon entropy, and V-J evenness by the Gini coefficient. Clonotypes shared by more than one individual were considered public. TCRdb reprocessed the public reads (quality trimming at Q25 with fastp, clone calling with MiXCR) and kept in-frame beta chains. Every distinct CDR3 protein forms one entry, paired with its most common genes and DNA. TCRdb, rather than the study authors, made the V and J calls. This sample holds under 700,000 distinct CDR3 sequences; about 15% were observed only once. The ten most abundant clones make up 20% to 25% of the sample.

The CDR3 goes from the cysteine to the phenylalanine over 17 residues. Of the read, only the CDR3 DNA is kept; its 51 bases are in frame from base 1. Trimming costs V 2 bases and J 0 bases, and their ends lie 11 bases apart. The same sample was also used in a study of T cells in Graves' hyperthyroidism and ophthalmopathy. That second report states: A patient counted as having stable Graves' hyperthyroidism if no progression to ophthalmopathy occurred over 18 months of follow-up. Hyperthyroidism patients were newly diagnosed, had a disease duration of under 2 months, and were aged 18 to 65 years. The study excluded patients with uncontrolled infections, other autoimmune diseases, pregnancy or lactation. Diagnoses were established on the basis of clinical symptoms, serum thyroxine and TRAb, thyroid ultrasound, and orbital computed tomography. The TCR CDR3 was subjected to a first round of RT-PCR using the HTBI primer set and the Qiagen OneStep RT-PCR kit. Blood samples also contained most of the expanded thyroid clonotypes (frequency above 0.001), which suggests that blood repertoires may reflect thyroid immune responses. A model built on a 13 V-J signature distinguished ophthalmopathy from stable hyperthyroidism, reaching 85% to 90% sensitivity and around 81% specificity in cross-validation and 80%/75% in testing. In validation, progression to ophthalmopathy was predicted by the model with about 70% sensitivity and 72% to 85% specificity, a median of approximately 6.5 months before onset. To identify distinguishing TCR V-J signatures, a discovery cohort of 90 to 100 patients was used, comprising 40 to 45 with Graves' ophthalmopathy and approximately 57 with stable Graves' hyperthyroidism. Whether ophthalmopathy could be predicted prospectively was tested in an independent validation cohort made up of approximately 19 hyperthyroidism patients plus 17 patients who later progressed to ophthalmopathy. The approximately 97 discovery patients were randomly divided into training and test sets at a 7:3 ratio. In several Graves' hyperthyroidism patients, the study also compared T-cell repertoires from thyroid tissue with T-cell repertoires from blood. After blood sampling, hyperthyroidism patients were treated with methimazole at a starting dose of 30 mg daily, and ophthalmopathy patients were treated with high-dose intravenous methylprednisolone. Libraries were constructed in a second round of multiplex PCR, after which size selection and purification were performed. Libraries were sequenced paired-end with 100 bp reads on an Illumina HiSeq2000. SOAPnuke was used to process the raw data, throwing out any read that contained adapters or uncalled bases, had a mean Phred below 15, or lacked an exact constant-primer or identifier match. COPE v1.2.5 was used to merge high-quality paired reads, and clonotypes were defined as unique nucleotide sequences. MiTCR v1.1 was used to align the clonotypes against IMGT TRBV, TRBD and TRBJ reference segments. Only V-J combinations with frequency above 0.0001, covering about 99% of repertoires, were analysed. A TCS score was defined as the ratio between F50 (clonal expansion) and ExV (chaos), using BLOSUM62-based TCRdist between CDR3 peptides within each V-J. Welch's t-statistics and random forest reduced fewer than 600 V-J features to 13, which were used in a naive Bayes classifier (R e1071). Sample size was not statistically predetermined, and investigators were not blinded to group allocation. The paper reports TCR Vbeta CDR3 sequencing of 130 to 150 peripheral blood samples: around 45 ophthalmopathy, under 85 hyperthyroidism and approximately 17 progressor patients.

The clonotype was recovered from a woman aged 40 to 65 with Graves disease. Donor details come from another sample of the same person, matched by shared clones. The sample here was peripheral blood mononuclear cells (PBMCs), taken at new diagnosis, from a patient treated with antithyroid drugs. This chain joins TRBV12-3 or TRBV12-4 to TRBJ2-6, with the identity of the D gene unclear. Read as DNA, the sequence is TGTGCCAGCAGTTTAAGGGATCGATACTCTGGGGCCAACGTCCTGACTTTC. It encodes CASSLRDRYSGANVLTF.